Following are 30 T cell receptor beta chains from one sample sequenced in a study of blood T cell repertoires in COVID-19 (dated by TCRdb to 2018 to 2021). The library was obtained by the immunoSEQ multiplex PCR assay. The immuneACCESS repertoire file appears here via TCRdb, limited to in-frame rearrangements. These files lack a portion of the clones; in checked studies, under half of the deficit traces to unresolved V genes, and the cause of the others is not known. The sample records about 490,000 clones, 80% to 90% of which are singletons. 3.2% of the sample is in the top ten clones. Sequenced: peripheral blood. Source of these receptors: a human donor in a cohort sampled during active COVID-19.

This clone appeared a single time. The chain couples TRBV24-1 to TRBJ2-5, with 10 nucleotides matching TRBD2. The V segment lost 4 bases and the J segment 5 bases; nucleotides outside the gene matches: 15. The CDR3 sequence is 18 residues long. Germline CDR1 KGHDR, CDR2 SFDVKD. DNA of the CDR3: TGTGCCACCAGTGACACCCGGGCTAGCGGGAGAGGAGGGGAGACCCAGTACTTC. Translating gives CATSDTRASGRGGETQYF.

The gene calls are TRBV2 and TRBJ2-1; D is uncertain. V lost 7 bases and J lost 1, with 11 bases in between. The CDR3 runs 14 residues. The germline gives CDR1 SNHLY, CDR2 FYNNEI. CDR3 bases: TGTGCCAGCATTCTCGGGTATTCCTACAATGAGCAGTTCTTC. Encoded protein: CASILGYSYNEQFF.

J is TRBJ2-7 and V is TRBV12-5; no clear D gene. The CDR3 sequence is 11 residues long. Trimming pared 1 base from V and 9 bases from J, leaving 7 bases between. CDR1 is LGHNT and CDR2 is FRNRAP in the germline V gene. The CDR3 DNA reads TGTGCTAGTGGTTTGGGGAGAGGGCAGTACTTC. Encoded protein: CASGLGRGQYF.

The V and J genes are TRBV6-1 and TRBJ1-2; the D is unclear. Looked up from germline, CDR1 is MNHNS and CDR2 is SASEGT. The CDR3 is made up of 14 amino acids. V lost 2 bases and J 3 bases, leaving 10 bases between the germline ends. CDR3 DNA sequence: TGTGCCAGCAGTGAATCCAAGCCGTACTATGGCTACACCTTC. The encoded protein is CASSESKPYYGYTF.

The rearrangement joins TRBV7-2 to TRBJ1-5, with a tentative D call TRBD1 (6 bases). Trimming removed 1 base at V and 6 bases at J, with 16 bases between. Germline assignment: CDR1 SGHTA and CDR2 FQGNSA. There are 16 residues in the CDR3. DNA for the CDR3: TGTGCCAGCAGCTTAGAGGGGAATACAGGGTTTCAGCCCCAGCATTTT. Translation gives CASSLEGNTGFQPQHF.

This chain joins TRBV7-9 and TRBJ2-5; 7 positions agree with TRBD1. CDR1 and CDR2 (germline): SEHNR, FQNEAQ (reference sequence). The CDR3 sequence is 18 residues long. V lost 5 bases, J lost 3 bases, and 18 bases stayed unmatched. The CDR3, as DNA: TGTGCCAGCAGCCCTCCTCAGTCCGGGACAGATCATAAAGAGACCCAGTACTTC. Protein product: CASSPPQSGTDHKETQYF.

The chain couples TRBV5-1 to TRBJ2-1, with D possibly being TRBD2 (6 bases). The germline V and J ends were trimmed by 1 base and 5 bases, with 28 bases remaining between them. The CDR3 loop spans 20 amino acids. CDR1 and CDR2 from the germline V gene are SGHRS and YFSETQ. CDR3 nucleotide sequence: TGCGCCAGCAGCTTGAGACTACCCTCCCTGAGTGGGGCGGGGAACAATGAGCAGTTCTTC. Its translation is CASSLRLPSLSGAGNNEQFF.

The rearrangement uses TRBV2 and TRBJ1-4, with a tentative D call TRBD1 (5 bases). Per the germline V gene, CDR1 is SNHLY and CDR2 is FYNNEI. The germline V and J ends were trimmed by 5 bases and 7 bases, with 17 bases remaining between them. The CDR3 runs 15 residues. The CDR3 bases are TGTGCCAGCAGTCGGGGAGGGCAGGGTGTTGAAAAACTGTTTTTT. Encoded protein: CASSRGGQGVEKLFF.

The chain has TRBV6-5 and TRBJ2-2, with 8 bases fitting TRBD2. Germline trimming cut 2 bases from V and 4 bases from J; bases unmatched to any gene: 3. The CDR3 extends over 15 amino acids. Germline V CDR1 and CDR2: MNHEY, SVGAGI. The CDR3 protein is CASSYAGGLTGELFF. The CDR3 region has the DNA TGTGCCAGCAGTTACGCGGGAGGTCTCACCGGGGAGCTGTTTTTT.

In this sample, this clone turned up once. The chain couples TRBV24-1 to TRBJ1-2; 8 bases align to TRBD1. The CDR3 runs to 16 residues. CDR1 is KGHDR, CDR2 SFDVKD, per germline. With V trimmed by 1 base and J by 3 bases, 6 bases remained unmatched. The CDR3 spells CATSDLGQGGYYGYTF. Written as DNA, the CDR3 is TGTGCCACCAGTGATTTAGGACAGGGAGGGTACTATGGCTACACCTTC.

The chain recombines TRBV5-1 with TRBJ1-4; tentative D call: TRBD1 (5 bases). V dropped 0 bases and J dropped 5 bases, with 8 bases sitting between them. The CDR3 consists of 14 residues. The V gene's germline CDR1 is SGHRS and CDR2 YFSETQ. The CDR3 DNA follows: TGCGCCAGCAGCTTGGGGGGCCTGAATGAAAAACTGTTTTTT. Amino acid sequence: CASSLGGLNEKLFF.

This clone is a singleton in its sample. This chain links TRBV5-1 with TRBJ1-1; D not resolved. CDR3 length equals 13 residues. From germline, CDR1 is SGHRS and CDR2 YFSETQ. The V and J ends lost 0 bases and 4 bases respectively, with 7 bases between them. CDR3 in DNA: TGCGCCAGCAGCTTGGATGCACTCACTGAAGCTTTCTTT. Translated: CASSLDALTEAFF.

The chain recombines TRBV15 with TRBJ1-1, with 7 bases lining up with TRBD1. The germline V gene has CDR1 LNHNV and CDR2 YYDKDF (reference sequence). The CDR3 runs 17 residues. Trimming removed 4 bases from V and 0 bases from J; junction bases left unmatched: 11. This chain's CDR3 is CATSTRTGRGMNTEAFF. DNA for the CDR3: TGTGCCACCAGCACCCGGACAGGTCGAGGTATGAACACTGAAGCTTTCTTT.

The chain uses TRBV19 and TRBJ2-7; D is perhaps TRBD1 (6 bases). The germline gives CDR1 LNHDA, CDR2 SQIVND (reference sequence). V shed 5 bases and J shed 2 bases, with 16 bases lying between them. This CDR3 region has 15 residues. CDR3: CASSPDGTPTYEQYF. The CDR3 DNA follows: TGTGCCAGTAGTCCAGACGGGACACCTACCTACGAGCAGTACTTC.

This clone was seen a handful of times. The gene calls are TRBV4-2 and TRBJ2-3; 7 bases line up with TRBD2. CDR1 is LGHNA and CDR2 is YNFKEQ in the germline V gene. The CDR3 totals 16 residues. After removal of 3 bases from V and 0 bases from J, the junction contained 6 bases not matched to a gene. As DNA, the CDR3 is TGTGCCAGCAGCCATCCTAGCGGAACTAGCACAGATACGCAGTATTTT. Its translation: CASSHPSGTSTDTQYF.

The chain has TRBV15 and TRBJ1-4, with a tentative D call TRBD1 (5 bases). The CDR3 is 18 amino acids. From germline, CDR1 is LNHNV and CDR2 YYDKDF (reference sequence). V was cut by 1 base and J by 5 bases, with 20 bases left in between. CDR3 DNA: TGTGCCACCAGCAGAGGGGCGGCGGGACGCCCCGAAAATGAAAAACTGTTTTTT. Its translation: CATSRGAAGRPENEKLFF. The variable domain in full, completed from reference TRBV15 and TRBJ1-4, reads DAMVIQNPRYQVTQFGKPVTLSCSQTLNHNVMYWYQQKSSQAPKLLFHYYDKDFNNEADTPDNFQSRRPNTSFCFLDIRSPGLGDTAMYLCATSRGAAGRPENEKLFFGSGTQLSVL.

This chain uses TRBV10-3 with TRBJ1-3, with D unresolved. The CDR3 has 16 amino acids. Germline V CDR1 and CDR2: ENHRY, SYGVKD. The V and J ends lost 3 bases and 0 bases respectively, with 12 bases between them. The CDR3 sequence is CAISEFQDFSGNTIYF. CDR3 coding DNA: TGTGCCATCAGTGAATTTCAGGACTTCTCTGGAAACACCATATATTTT.

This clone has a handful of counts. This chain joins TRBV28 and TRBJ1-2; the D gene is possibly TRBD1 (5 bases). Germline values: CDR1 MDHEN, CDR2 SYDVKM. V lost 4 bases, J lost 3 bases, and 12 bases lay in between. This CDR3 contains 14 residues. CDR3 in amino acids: CASSSGYIDYGYTF. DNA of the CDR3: TGTGCCAGCAGTTCAGGGTATATCGACTATGGCTACACCTTC.

CDR3 nucleotides: TGTGCCAGCAGTAGACAGGGTACGAATGGCTACACCTTC. This gives the protein CASSRQGTNGYTF. The V gene is TRBV2, the J gene TRBJ1-2; 7 bases are shared with TRBD1. V gave up 5 bases and J gave up 6 bases; unmatched junction bases: 6. This CDR3 contains 13 residues. Germline V CDR1 and CDR2: SNHLY, FYNNEI.

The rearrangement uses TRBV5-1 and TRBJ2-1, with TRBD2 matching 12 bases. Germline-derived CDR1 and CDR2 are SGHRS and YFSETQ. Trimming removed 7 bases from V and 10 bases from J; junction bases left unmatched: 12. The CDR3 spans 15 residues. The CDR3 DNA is TGCGCCAGCGTAGCCGGGACTAGCGGGCTACGGGAGCAGTTCTTC. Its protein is CASVAGTSGLREQFF. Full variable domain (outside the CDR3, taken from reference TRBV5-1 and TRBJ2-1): KAGVTQTPRYLIKTRGQQVTLSCSPISGHRSVSWYQQTPGQGLQFLFEYFSETQRNKGNFPGRFSGRQFSNSRSEMNVSTLELGDSALYLCASVAGTSGLREQFFGPGTRLTVL.

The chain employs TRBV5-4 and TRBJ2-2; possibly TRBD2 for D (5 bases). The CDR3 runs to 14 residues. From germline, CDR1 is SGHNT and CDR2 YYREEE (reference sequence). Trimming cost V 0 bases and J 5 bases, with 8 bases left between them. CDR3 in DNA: TGTGCCAGCAGCTTGGTATCGGGGACCGGGGAGCTGTTTTTT. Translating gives CASSLVSGTGELFF.

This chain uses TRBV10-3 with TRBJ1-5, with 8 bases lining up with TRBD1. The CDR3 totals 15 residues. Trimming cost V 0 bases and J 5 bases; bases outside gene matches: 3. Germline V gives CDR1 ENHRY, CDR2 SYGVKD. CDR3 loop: CAISESAGGDQPQHF. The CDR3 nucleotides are TGTGCCATCAGTGAGTCTGCAGGGGGCGATCAGCCCCAGCATTTT.

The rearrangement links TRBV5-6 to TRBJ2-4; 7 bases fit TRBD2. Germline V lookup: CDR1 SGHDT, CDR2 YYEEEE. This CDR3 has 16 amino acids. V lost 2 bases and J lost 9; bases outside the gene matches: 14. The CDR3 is CASSLPMRGKGTIQYF. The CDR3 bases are TGTGCCAGCAGCTTACCCATGCGGGGGAAGGGCACCATTCAGTACTTC.

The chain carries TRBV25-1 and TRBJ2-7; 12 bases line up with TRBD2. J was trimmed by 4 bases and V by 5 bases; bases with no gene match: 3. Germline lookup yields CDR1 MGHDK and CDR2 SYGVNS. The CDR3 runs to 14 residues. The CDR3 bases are TGTGCCAGCAGTTCCCTAGCGGGGGGGTACGAGCAGTACTTC. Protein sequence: CASSSLAGGYEQYF.

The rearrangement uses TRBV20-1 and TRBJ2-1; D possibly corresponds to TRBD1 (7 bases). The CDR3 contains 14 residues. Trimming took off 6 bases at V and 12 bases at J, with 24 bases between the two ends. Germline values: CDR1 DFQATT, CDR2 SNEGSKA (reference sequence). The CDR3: CSASSDRERVGQFF. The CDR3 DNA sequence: TGCAGTGCAAGTAGTGACAGGGAGCGGGTTGGGCAGTTCTTC.

The CDR3 reads CASSLYLRQEGNTIYF. In DNA form, the CDR3 reads TGTGCCAGCAGCTTGTATCTTCGACAGGAGGGAAACACCATATATTTT. The rearrangement links TRBV5-5 to TRBJ1-3; possible D gene TRBD1, 6 bases. The CDR3 spans 16 residues. Germline loops: CDR1 SGHKS, CDR2 YYEKEE (reference sequence). V lost 1 base and J lost 4, with 15 bases in between. Using reference TRBV5-5 and TRBJ1-3 for the parts outside the CDR3, the full variable domain is DAGVTQSPTHLIKTRGQQVTLRCSPISGHKSVSWYQQVLGQGPQFIFQYYEKEERGRGNFPDRFSARQFPNYSSELNVNALLLGDSALYLCASSLYLRQEGNTIYFGEGSWLTVV.

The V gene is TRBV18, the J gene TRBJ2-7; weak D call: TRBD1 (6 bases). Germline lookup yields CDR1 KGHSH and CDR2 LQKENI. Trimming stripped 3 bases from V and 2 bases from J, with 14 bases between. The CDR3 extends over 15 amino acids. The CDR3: CASSPSQGSPYEQYF. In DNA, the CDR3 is TGTGCCAGCTCACCCTCACAGGGTAGCCCCTACGAGCAGTACTTC.

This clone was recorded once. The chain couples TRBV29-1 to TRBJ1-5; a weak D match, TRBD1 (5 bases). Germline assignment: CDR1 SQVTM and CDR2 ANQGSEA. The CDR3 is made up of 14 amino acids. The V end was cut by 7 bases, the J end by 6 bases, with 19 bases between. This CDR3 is CSATVGTATQPQHF. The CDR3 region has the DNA TGCAGCGCCACTGTTGGGACTGCTACTCAGCCCCAGCATTTT.

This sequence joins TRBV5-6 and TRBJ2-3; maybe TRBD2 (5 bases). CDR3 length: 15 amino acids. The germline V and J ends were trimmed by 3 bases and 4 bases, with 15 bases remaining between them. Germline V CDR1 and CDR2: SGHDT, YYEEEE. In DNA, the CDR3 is TGTGCCAGCAGCTCACAGCGTAGGAGGTCAGATACGCAGTATTTT. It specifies CASSSQRRRSDTQYF.

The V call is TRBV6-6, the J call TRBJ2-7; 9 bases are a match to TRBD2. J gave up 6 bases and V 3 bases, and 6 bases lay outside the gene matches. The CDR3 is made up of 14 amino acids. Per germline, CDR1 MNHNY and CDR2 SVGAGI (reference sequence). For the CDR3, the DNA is TGTGCCAGCAGTTATTCTAGCGGGATGTCCGAGCAGTACTTC. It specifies CASSYSSGMSEQYF.